This T cell receptor (beta chain) is drawn from a study of CXCR3-negative and CXCR3-positive naive CD8 T cells. Each TRB cDNA library was prepared by 5' RACE (with UMI labels). TCRdb reprocessed the 5' RACE reads, with one entry per CDR3 protein and no DNA. Its listing shows roughly 60,000 distinct CDR3 sequences. Study-level results: Memory cells showed distinct TRBV-TRBJ patterns, while the two naive subsets matched. The majority of assays used fresh PBMCs, and CXCR3 expression partially decreased after cryopreservation. When CXCR3-positive naive cells were set against CXCR3-negative naive cells, the former had more hydrophobic TRB CDR3s.

Triplicate sorts of roughly 300,000 cells per CD8+ subset. CD45RO-CCR7+CD27+CD95- defined naive CD8+ T cells. As concerns this clonotype: The antigen remains undetermined.

Germline V gene lookup returns CDR1 WNHNN and CDR2 SYGVQD (reference sequence). This CDR3 comprises 14 residues. This TCR was sampled from a human donor in good health. Some clones in this sample may be carry-over from other donors' samples. Sequencing was done on a sample of naive CXCR3+ CD8+ T cells from blood. The subset was: CD45RO-CCR7+CD27+CD95- naive CD8+ T cells expressing CXCR3 (TNR3+). This chain links TRBV10-1 with TRBJ2-7; TCRdb's D call of TRBD1 is untestable without DNA. CDR3 residues: CASSRTGSIYEQYF.